The T cell receptor (beta chain) described here comes from a study of shared clonotypes between healthy human individuals. Looking at the study overall: With ages of 18 to 49, the donors were two women and a few men. The study used three CD4 naive, three CD4 memory, two CD8 naive and one CD8 memory plate per donor.

Recent vaccinations or acute infections were absent in the healthy HIV-negative adult donors. General study results and limits: Relative to clonotypes present in all four donors, those not shared had lower generation probabilities.

This table comes from immunoSEQ multiplex PCR, and its TCRdb copy is limited to in-frame clones, with some not included. The sample gives about 340,000 clones, over 70% of which show up once; roughly 10% is in the top ten. Per germline, CDR1 MNHEY and CDR2 SMNVEV (reference sequence). The V and J ends lost 2 bases and 2 bases respectively, with 17 bases between them. The CDR3 spans 17 residues. About this clone itself: Its antigen is unidentified.

The sample taken for sequencing was memory CD4+ T cells sorted from blood. As to subset: CD45RA-negative fraction. The J gene is TRBJ2-3, the V gene TRBV27; no clear D gene. The TCR comes from a man aged 30 to 45 in good health. CDR3 nucleotide sequence: TGTGCCAGCAGTTTAAAGGTAGTTCCCTCCTCCACAGATACGCAGTATTTT. Protein sequence: CASSLKVVPSSTDTQYF.